Below, 2 T cell receptor beta chains from the same sample are listed, as sequenced in a study of cytomegalovirus exposure and HLA in healthy donors. Primers included in the PCR were 60 Vbeta and 13 Jbeta primers. Clones were read by immunoSEQ multiplex PCR, and TCRdb kept only the in-frame ones, dropping some. The sample lists about 170,000 clones; around 81% were seen once. Sequencing was carried out using PBMCs. The receptor set was obtained from a woman aged 25 to 39 in good health and CMV-seropositive.

The V and J genes are TRBV6-5 and TRBJ2-1; 7 bases are shared with TRBD1. The length of the CDR3 is 15 residues. Per germline, CDR1 MNHEY and CDR2 SVGAGI. The V and J ends lost 6 bases and 0 bases, in that order; junction bases with no gene match: 5. The CDR3 region has the DNA TGTGCCAGCAGCCCGGGACAGAGCTCCTACAATGAGCAGTTCTTC. Its translation: CASSPGQSSYNEQFF.

The chain employs TRBV28 and TRBJ2-1; a possible D gene is TRBD1 (5 bases). The CDR3 runs 14 residues. Germline V lookup: CDR1 MDHEN, CDR2 SYDVKM. Trimming took 3 bases from V and 2 from J, leaving 8 bases between them. The DNA for the CDR3 is TGTGCCAGCAGTTTTGTCAGGGCCTACAATGAGCAGTTCTTC. This sequence encodes CASSFVRAYNEQFF.